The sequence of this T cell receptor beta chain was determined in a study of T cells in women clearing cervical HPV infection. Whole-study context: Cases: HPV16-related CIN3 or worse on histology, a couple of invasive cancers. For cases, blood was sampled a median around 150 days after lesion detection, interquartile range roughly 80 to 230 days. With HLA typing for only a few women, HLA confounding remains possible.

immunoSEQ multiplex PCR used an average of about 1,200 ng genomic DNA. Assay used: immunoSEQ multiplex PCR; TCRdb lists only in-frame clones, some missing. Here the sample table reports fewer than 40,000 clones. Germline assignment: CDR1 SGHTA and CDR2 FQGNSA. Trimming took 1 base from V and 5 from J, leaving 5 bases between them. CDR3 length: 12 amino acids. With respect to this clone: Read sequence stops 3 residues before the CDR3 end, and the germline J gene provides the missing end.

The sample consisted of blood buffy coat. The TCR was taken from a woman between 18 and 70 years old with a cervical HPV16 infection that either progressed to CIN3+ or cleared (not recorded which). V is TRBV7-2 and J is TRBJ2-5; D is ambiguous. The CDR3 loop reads CASSLDRETQYF. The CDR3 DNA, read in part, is TGTGCCAGCAGCTTAGACCGGGAGACC.